The 14 T cell receptor beta chains below come from one sample, sequenced in a study of OX40 agonist ivuxolimab in advanced cancers. Library preparation used the immunoSEQ multiplex PCR assay. The table comes from immuneACCESS by way of TCRdb, which keeps in-frame sequences with V and J called. Part of the clones is missing from these tables; in studies checked, under half for an unresolved V gene and the rest for unknown reasons. The sample yields 60,000 to 90,000 clones; around 83% were counted once. The ten most abundant clones make up 0.76% of the sample. The specimen comprised CD4+ or CD8+ T cells sorted from blood, sampled in a trial of the OX40 agonist ivuxolimab. The receptors come from an adult with an advanced solid tumor such as melanoma, head and neck, liver or kidney cancer.

This clone was picked up a small number of times. The rearrangement links TRBV30 to TRBJ1-1, with D possibly TRBD1 on 5 matching bases. The CDR3 is made up of 14 amino acids. Germline values: CDR1 GTSNPN, CDR2 SVGIG (reference sequence). V dropped 2 bases and J dropped 6 bases, with 16 bases sitting between them. The CDR3 sequence is CAWSSWGRGAEAFF. CDR3 coding DNA: TGTGCCTGGAGTTCCTGGGGGAGGGGCGCTGAAGCTTTCTTT.

The chain carries TRBV11-3 and TRBJ2-2, with 11 bases lining up with TRBD2. The V gene end was trimmed by 5 bases and the J gene end by 7 bases; junction bases not matched to a gene: 3. This CDR3 contains 14 residues. Germline V gene data show CDR1 as SGHNT and CDR2 as YENEEA. DNA of the CDR3: TGTGCCAGCAGCCGTACTAGCGGGGGCGGGGAGCTGTTTTTT. It specifies CASSRTSGGGELFF.

The rearrangement uses TRBV9 and TRBJ2-7; D unresolved. Germline V CDR1 and CDR2: SGDLS, YYNGEE. The V gene lost 0 bases and the J gene lost 4 bases, with 5 bases spanning the gap. The CDR3 covers 12 residues. The CDR3 bases are TGTGCCAGCAGCGTAGGAGTTTACGAGCAGTACTTC. This sequence encodes CASSVGVYEQYF. Full variable domain (rest looked up from reference TRBV9 and TRBJ2-7): DSGVTQTPKHLITATGQRVTLRCSPRSGDLSVYWYQQSLDQGLQFLIQYYNGEERAKGNILERFSAQQFPDLHSELNLSSLELGDSALYFCASSVGVYEQYFGPGTRLTVT.

This rearrangement joins TRBV11-1 to TRBJ1-1; D gene unclear. The V gene's germline CDR1 is SGHAT and CDR2 FQDESV (reference sequence). This CDR3 contains 13 residues. Trimming shortened V by 6 bases and J by 0 bases, and 8 bases separated the two germline ends. CDR3 nucleotides: TGTGCCAGCAGTAAAGAGGTGAACACTGAAGCTTTCTTT. The encoded protein is CASSKEVNTEAFF. Based on the CDR3 plus reference TRBV11-1 and TRBJ1-1, the full variable domain is EAEVAQSPRYKITEKSQAVAFWCDPISGHATLYWYRQILGQGPELLVQFQDESVVDDSQLPKDRFSAERLKGVDSTLKIQPAELGDSAMYLCASSKEVNTEAFFGQGTRLTVV.

The CDR3 here is CAWTRTGTDYGYTF. The CDR3 DNA reads TGTGCCTGGACCCGGACAGGGACCGACTATGGCTACACCTTC. V and J are TRBV30 and TRBJ1-2, with 8 bases identical to TRBD1. Germline loops: CDR1 GTSNPN, CDR2 SVGIG (reference sequence). The ends lost 4 bases at V and 3 bases at J; junction bases unmatched: 7. The CDR3 totals 14 residues.

The genes are TRBV18 and TRBJ2-5; D remains ambiguous. The CDR3 consists of 15 residues. The V gene lost 0 bases and the J gene lost 0 bases, with 8 bases spanning the gap. CDR1 is KGHSH, CDR2 LQKENI, per germline. CDR3 sequence reads: CASSPPGPNQETQYF. The CDR3 region has the DNA TGTGCCAGCTCACCACCGGGCCCTAACCAAGAGACCCAGTACTTC.

This chain connects TRBV20-1 to TRBJ2-1, with 9 positions matching TRBD2. There are 11 residues in the CDR3. Trimming at V came to 3 bases and at J to 10 bases, leaving 1 base not matched to a gene. The germline CDR1 and CDR2 sequences are DFQATT and SNEGSKA (reference sequence). The CDR3 region has the DNA TGCAGTGCTAGCCTAGCGGGAGAGCAGTTCTTC. Protein product: CSASLAGEQFF.

The chain uses TRBV7-6 and TRBJ2-2, with D hard to call. Trimming took 5 bases from V and 8 from J, leaving 9 bases between them. This CDR3 has 12 amino acids. Germline CDR1 is SGHVS and CDR2 is FNYEAQ. CDR3 amino acids: CASSVSRGELFF. The CDR3 region has the DNA TGTGCCAGCAGCGTTAGTAGGGGGGAGCTGTTTTTT.

V gene TRBV7-9 combines with J gene TRBJ2-5, with 11 nucleotides matching TRBD1. V lost 5 bases to trimming and J lost 4 bases; unmatched junction nucleotides: 6. Germline V gene lookup returns CDR1 SEHNR and CDR2 FQNEAQ (reference sequence). CDR3 length: 15 amino acids. The CDR3 region has the DNA TGTGCCAGCAGCCCTAACGGACAGGGGGCAGAGACCCAGTACTTC. It yields the protein CASSPNGQGAETQYF.

The CDR3, as DNA: TGTGCCAGCAGAATTACAGGGGGTTCTTCTGGCTACACCTTC. This gives the protein CASRITGGSSGYTF. The chain uses TRBV6-5 and TRBJ1-2; 8 positions agree with TRBD1. The CDR3 covers 14 residues. Unmatched junction bases numbered 10, after V lost 6 bases and J lost 7 bases. Germline lookup yields CDR1 MNHEY and CDR2 SVGAGI.

The V and J genes are TRBV7-9 and TRBJ1-2; D ambiguous. CDR1 and CDR2 (germline): SEHNR, FQNEAQ (reference sequence). The CDR3 runs 12 residues. The ends were cut back, 5 bases at V and 8 bases at J, with 12 bases in the middle. The CDR3 DNA follows: TGTGCCAGCAGCCCCATGGGAAGCGGCTACACCTTC. This translates into CASSPMGSGYTF. Full variable domain (rest looked up from reference TRBV7-9 and TRBJ1-2): DTGVSQNPRHKITKRGQNVTFRCDPISEHNRLYWYRQTLGQGPEFLTYFQNEAQLEKSRLLSDRFSAERPKGSFSTLEIQRTEQGDSAMYLCASSPMGSGYTFGSGTRLTVV.

The chain employs TRBV19 and TRBJ2-7, with D possibly TRBD2 on 5 matching bases. The CDR3 has 16 amino acids. Trimming left V 8 bases short and J 0 bases short, with 20 bases between. CDR1 LNHDA and CDR2 SQIVND come from the germline V gene (reference sequence). CDR3 DNA sequence: TGTGCCAGTTCGAGGGCCTCGACTTTAAGCTCCTACGAGCAGTACTTC. Amino acid sequence: CASSRASTLSSYEQYF.

This clone was seen many times. Other DNA sequences in this sample translate to the same CDR3. CDR3 in DNA: TGCGCCAGCAGCTTGGGGGGGACAGAGAACTATGGCTACACCTTC. Translating it yields CASSLGGTENYGYTF. The chain is built from TRBV5-1 and TRBJ1-2, with TRBD1 matching 7 bases. The CDR3 totals 15 residues. Germline CDR1 is SGHRS and CDR2 is YFSETQ. V dropped 0 bases and J dropped 2; count of bases not matched to a gene: 4.

V gene TRBV11-2 combines with J gene TRBJ1-2; D perhaps matches TRBD1 (6 bases). Per the germline V gene, CDR1 is SGHAT and CDR2 is FQNNGV. V lost 1 base and J lost 2, with 11 bases in between. The CDR3 length is 15 residues. The CDR3 nucleotides are TGTGCCAGCAGCTTAGGGCAGGGGTCGAACTATGGCTACACCTTC. It codes for CASSLGQGSNYGYTF.